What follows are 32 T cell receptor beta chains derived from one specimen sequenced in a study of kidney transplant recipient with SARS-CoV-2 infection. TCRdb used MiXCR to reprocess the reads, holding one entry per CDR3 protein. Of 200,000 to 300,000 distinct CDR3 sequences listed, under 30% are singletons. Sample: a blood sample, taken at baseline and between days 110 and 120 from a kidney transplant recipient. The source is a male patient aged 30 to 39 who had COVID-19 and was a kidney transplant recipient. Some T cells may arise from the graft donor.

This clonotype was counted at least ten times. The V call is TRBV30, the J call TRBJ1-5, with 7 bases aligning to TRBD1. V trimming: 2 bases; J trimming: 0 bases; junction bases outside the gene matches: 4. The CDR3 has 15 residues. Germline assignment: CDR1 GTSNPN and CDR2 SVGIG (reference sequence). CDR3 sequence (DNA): TGTGCCTGGAGTCAGGGGGGGAATAGCAATCAGCCCCAGCATTTT. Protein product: CAWSQGGNSNQPQHF.

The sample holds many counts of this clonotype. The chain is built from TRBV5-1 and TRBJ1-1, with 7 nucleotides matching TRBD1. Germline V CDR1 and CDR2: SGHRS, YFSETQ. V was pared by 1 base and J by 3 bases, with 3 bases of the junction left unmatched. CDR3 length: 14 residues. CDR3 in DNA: TGCGCCAGCAGCTTGCGACAGGGAGACACTGAAGCTTTCTTT. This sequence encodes CASSLRQGDTEAFF.

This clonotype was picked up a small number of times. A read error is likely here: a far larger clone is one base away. The CDR3 coding sequence is TGTGCCTGCGGGGGTGGAGGGGGTCCTTTCTACGAGCAGTACTTC. Amino acids: CACGGGGGPFYEQYF. The J gene is TRBJ2-7, the V gene TRBV6-8, with a weak D call TRBD2 (7 bases). This CDR3 has 15 residues. The V gene lost 11 bases and the J gene lost 3 bases, with 23 bases spanning the gap. The germline CDR1 and CDR2 sequences are MNHGY and SAAAGT.

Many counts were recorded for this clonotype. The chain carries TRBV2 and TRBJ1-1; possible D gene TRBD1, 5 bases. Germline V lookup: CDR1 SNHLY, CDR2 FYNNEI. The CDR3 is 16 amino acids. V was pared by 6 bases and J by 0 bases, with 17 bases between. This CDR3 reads CASRAFRQSMNTEAFF. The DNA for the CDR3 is TGTGCCAGCAGGGCTTTCCGACAGTCAATGAACACTGAAGCTTTCTTT.

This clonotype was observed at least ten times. The chain's CDR3 is CSARVGLEGTGELFF. The DNA for the CDR3 is TGCAGTGCTAGAGTTGGCCTAGAGGGCACCGGGGAGCTGTTTTTT. The chain carries TRBV20-1 and TRBJ2-2, with a possible D match to TRBD2 (5 bases). Germline loops: CDR1 DFQATT, CDR2 SNEGSKA (reference sequence). The CDR3 length is 15 residues. V lost 1 base and J 4 bases, leaving 13 bases between the germline ends.

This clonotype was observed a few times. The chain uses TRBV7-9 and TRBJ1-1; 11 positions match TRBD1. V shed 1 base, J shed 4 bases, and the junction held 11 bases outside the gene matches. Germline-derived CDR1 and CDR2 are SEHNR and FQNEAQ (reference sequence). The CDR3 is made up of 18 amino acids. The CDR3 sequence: CASSLVLDRGRGGTEAFF. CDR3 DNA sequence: TGTGCCAGCAGCTTAGTCCTGGACAGGGGGCGAGGGGGCACTGAAGCTTTCTTT.

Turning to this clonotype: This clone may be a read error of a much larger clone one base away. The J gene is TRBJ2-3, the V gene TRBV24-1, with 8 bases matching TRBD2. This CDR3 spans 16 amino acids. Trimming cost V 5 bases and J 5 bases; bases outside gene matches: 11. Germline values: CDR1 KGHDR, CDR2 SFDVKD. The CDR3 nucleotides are TGTGCCACCAGTGGCCCAAAGCGGGAGTACGGAGATACGCAGTATTTT. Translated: CATSGPKREYGDTQYF.

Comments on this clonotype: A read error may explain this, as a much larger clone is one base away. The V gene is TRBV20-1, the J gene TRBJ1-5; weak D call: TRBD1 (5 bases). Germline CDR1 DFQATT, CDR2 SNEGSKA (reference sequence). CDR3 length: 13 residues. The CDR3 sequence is CRAQEGINQPQHF. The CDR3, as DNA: TGCAGGGCTCAGGAGGGGATCAATCAGCCCCAGCATTTT.

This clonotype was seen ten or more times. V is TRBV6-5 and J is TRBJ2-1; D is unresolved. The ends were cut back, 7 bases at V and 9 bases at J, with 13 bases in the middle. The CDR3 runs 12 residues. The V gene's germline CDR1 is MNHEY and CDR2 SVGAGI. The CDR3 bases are TGTGCCAGCATTGGTCCCTCGGGTGAGCAGTTCTTC. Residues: CASIGPSGEQFF.

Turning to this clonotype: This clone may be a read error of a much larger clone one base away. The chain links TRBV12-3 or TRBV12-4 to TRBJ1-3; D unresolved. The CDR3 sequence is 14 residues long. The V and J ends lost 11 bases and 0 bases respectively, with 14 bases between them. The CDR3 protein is CAGTPFSSGNTIYF. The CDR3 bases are TGTGCCGGCACCCCGTTTAGCTCTGGAAACACCATATATTTT.

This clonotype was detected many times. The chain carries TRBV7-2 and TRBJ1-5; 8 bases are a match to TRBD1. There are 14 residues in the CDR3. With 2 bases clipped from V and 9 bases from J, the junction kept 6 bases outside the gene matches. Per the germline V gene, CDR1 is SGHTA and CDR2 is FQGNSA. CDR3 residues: CASSLNRGGWPQHF. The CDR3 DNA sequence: TGTGCCAGCAGCTTAAACAGGGGGGGGTGGCCCCAGCATTTT.

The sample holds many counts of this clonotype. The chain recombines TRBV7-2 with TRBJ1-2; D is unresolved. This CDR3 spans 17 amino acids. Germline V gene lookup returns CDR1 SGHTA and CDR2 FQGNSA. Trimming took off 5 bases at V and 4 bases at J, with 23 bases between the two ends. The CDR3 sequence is CASSIAGRDGKTYGYTF. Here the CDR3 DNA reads TGTGCCAGCAGCATTGCAGGCAGAGACGGAAAGACCTATGGCTACACCTTC.

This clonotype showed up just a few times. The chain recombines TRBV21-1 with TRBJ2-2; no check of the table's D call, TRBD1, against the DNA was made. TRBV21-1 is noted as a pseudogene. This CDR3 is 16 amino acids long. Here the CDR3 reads CASSSSYTGLTGELFF. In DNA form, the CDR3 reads TGTGCCAGCAGTAGTAGCTACACAGGCTTGACCGGGGAGCTGTTTTTT.

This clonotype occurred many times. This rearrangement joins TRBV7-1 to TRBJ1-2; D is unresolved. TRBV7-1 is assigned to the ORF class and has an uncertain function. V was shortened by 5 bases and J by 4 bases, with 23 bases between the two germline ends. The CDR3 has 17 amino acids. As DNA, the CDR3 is TGTGCCAGCAGCACTATCGGTCACGAGGGAAAGACCTATGGCTACACCTTC. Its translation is CASSTIGHEGKTYGYTF.

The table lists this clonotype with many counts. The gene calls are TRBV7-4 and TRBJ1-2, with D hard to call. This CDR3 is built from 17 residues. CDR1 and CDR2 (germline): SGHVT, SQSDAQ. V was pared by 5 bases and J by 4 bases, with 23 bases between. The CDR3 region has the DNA TGTGCCAGCAGCACGAAAACTTCAGCTCGAAAGACCTATGGCTACACCTTC. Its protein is CASSTKTSARKTYGYTF.

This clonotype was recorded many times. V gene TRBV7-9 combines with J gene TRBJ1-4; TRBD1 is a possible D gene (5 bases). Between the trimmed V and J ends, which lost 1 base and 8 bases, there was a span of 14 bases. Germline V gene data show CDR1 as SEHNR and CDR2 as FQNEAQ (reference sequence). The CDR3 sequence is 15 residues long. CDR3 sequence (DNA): TGTGCCAGCAGCTTAGGGGACTGGTCGGGGGAAAAACTGTTTTTT. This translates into CASSLGDWSGEKLFF.

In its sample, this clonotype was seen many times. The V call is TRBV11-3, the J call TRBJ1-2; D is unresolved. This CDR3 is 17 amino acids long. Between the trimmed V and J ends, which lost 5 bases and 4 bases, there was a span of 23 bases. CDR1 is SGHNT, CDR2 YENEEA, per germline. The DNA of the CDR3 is TGTGCCAGCAGCAAGCGCTTCGATCTCGGAAAGACCTATGGCTACACCTTC. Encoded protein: CASSKRFDLGKTYGYTF.

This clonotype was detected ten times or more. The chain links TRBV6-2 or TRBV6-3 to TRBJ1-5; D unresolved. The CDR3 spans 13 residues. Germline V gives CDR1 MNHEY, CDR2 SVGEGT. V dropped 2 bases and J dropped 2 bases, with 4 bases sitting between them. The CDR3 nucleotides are TGTGCCAGCAGTTACAGGGGCAATCAGCCCCAGCATTTT. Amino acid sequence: CASSYRGNQPQHF.

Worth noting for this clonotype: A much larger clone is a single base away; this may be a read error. The CDR3 here is CASKKSDTEAFF. The DNA for the CDR3 is TGTGCCAGTAAGAAGAGCGACACTGAAGCTTTCTTT. The chain carries TRBV18 and TRBJ1-1; D unresolved. CDR1 is KGHSH, CDR2 LQKENI, per germline. This CDR3 spans 12 amino acids. V lost 9 bases to trimming and J lost 3 bases, with 11 bases between them.

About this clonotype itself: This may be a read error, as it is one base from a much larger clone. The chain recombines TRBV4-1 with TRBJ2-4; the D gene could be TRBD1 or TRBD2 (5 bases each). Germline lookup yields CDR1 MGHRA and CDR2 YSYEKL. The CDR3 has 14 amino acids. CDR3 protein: CASSQGTQDYEQCF. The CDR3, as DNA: TGCGCCAGCAGCCAGGGGACCCAAGACTACGAGCAGTGCTTC.

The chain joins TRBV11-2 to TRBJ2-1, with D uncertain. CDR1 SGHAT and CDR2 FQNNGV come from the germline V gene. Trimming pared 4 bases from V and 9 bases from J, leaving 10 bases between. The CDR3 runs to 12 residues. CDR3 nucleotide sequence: TGTGCCAGCAGCTACTTGATCACTGAGCAGTTCTTC. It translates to CASSYLITEQFF.

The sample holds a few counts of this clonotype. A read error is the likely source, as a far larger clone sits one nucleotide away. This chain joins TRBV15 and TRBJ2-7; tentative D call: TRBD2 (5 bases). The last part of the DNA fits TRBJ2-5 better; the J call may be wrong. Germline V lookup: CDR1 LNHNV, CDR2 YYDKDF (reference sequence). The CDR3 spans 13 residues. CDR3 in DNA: TGTGCCGCCAGCAGACTGGCGGGAGAGACCCAGTACTTC. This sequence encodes CAASRLAGETQYF.

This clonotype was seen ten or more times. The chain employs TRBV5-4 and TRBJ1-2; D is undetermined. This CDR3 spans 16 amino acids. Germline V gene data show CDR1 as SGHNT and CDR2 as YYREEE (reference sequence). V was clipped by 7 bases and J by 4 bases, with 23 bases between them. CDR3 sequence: CASVYNVPGKTYGYTF. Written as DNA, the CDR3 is TGTGCCAGCGTATATAACGTACCAGGAAAGACCTATGGCTACACCTTC.

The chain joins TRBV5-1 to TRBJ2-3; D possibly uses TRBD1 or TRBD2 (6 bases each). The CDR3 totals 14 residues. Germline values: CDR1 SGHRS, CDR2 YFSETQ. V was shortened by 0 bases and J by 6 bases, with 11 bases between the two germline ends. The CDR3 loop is CASSLGRGPDTQYF. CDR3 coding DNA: TGCGCCAGCAGCTTGGGTCGGGGGCCGGATACGCAGTATTTT.

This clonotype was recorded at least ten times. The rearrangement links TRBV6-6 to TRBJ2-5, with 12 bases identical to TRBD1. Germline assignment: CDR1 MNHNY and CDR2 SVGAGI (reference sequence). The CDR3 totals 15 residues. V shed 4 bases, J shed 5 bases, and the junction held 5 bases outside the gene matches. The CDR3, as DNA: TGTGCCAGCAGTTCAGGGACAGGGGGCATGGAGACCCAGTACTTC. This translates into CASSSGTGGMETQYF.

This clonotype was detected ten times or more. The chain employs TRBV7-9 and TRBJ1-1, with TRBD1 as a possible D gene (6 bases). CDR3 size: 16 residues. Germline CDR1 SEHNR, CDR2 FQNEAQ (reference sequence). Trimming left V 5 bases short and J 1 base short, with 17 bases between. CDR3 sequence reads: CASSPSPGQANTEAFF. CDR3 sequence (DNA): TGTGCCAGCAGCCCCTCCCCGGGACAAGCGAACACTGAAGCTTTCTTT.

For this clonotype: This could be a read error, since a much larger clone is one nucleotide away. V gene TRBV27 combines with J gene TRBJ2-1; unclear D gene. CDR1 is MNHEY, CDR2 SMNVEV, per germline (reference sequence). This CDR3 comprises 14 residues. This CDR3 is CAGSLFSPQHEQFF. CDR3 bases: TGTGCCGGCAGTTTATTCTCACCACAACATGAGCAGTTCTTC.

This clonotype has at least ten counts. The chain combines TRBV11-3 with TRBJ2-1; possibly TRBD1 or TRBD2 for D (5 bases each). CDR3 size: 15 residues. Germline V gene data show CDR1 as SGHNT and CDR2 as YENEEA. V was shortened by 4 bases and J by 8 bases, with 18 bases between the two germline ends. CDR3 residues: CASSSPGPNLYEQFF. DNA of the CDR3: TGTGCCAGCAGCTCCCCGGGACCCAACTTGTATGAGCAGTTCTTC.

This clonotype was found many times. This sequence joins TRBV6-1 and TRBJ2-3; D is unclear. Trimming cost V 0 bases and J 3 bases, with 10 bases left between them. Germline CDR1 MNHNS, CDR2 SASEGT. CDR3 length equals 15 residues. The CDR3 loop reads CASSEAPSLTDTQYF. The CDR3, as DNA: TGTGCCAGCAGTGAAGCGCCTTCACTTACAGATACGCAGTATTTT.

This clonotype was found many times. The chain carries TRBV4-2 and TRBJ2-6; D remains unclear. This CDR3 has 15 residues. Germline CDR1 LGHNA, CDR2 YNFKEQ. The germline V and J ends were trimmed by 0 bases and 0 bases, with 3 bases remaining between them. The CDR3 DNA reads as TGTGCCAGCAGCCAAGACAACTCTGGGGCCAACGTCCTGACTTTC. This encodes CASSQDNSGANVLTF.

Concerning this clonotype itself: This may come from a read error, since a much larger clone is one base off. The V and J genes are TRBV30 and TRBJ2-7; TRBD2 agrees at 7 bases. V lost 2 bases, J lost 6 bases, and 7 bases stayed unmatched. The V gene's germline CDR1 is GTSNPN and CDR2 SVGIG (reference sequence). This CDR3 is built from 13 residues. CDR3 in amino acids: CAWSSGGACEQYF. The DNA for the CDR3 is TGTGCCTGGAGTTCGGGAGGAGCCTGCGAGCAGTACTTC.

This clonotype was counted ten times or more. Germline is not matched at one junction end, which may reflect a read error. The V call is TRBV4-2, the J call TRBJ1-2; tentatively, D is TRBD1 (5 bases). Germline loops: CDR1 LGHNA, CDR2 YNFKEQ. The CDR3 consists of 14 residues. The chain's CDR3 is CASTQDGGNYGYTF. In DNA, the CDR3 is TGTGCCAGCACCCAAGACGGGGGTAACTATGGCTACACCTTC.